The T cell receptor (beta chain) described here comes from a study of control samples from healthy donors and cancer patients. The germline CDR1 and CDR2 sequences are LGHDT and YNNKEL (reference sequence). V lost 4 bases, J lost 10 bases, and 18 bases stayed unmatched. The CDR3 sequence is 19 residues long. Clones were read by immunoSEQ multiplex PCR, and TCRdb kept only the in-frame ones, dropping some. In the table there are under 200,000 clones, approximately 86% of which are singletons. This clone was observed a handful of times. The TCR originated in a woman aged 25 to 39 in good health. Sequencing was performed on blood. This chain joins TRBV3-1 (or the pseudogene TRBV3-2) and TRBJ2-1; 14 bases are a match to TRBD2. The CDR3 nucleotides are TGTGCCAGCAGCCGCGGGACTAGCGGGAGTCAGGTCAAGATCGACGAGCAGTTCTTC. It yields the protein CASSRGTSGSQVKIDEQFF.